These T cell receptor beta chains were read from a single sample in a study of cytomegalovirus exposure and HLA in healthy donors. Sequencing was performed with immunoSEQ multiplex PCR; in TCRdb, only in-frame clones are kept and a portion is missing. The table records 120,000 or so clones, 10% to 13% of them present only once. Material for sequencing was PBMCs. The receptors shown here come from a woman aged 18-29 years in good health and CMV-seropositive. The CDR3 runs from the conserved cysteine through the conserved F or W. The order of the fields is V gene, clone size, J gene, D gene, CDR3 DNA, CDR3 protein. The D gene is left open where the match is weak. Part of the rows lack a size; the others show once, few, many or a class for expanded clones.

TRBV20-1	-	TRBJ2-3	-	TGCAGTGCTGCCAGGGATACGCAGTATTTT	CSAARDTQYF
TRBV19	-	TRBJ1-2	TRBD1	TGTGCCAGTAGTCGCTCCCGACAGGGAAATAACTATGGCTACACCTTC	CASSRSRQGNNYGYTF
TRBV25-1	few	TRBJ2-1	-	TGTGCCAGCAGTGAATATGGGGGGTGGGAGCAGTTCTTC	CASSEYGGWEQFF
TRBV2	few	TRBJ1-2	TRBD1	TGTGCCAGCAGCGCATCGGGACAGGGCTATGGCTACACCTTC	CASSASGQGYGYTF
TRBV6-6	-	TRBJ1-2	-	TGTGCCAGCGCCCTGGCCAACTATGGCTACACCTTC	CASALANYGYTF
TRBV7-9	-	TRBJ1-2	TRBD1	TGTGCCAGCAGCCCCCGGGACAGTGGTAGAGGCTACACCTTC	CASSPRDSGRGYTF
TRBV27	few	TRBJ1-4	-	TGTGCCAGCAGTCCCCAGGGGACCCTTGGAAAACTGTTTTTT	CASSPQGTLGKLFF
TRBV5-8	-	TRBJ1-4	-	TGTGCCAGCAGCTTTTCTTTGGAGAGCATCTCTGTAAATGAAAAACTGTTTTTT	CASSFSLESISVNEKLFF
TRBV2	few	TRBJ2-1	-	TGTGCCAGCAGTGGTGGGCGGGATCGTTTGGATGAGCAGTTCTTC	CASSGGRDRLDEQFF
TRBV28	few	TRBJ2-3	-	TGTGCCAGCAGTTTGATGCGGGACCACACAGATACGCAGTATTTT	CASSLMRDHTDTQYF
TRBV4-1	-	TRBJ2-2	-	TGCGCCAGCAGCCCCGACTCGCCCACCGGGGAGCTGTTTTTT	CASSPDSPTGELFF
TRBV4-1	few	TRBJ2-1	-	TGCGCCAGCAGCCAAGAGAACAGTTACAATGAGCAGTTCTTC	CASSQENSYNEQFF
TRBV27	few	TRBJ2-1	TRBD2	TGTGCCAGCAGATTAGGGACTAGAAGAGTGAGCGAGCAGTTCTTC	CASRLGTRRVSEQFF
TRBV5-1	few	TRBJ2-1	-	TGCGCCAGCAGCTTGGAAGCTAGCTCCTACAATGAGCAGTTCTTC	CASSLEASSYNEQFF
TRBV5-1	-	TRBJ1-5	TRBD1	TGCGCCAGCAGCTTAACAGGGGGATATCAGCCCCAGCATTTT	CASSLTGGYQPQHF
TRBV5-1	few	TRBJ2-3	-	TGCGCCAGCAGCTTCGCAAACTGGGAGCGGAGACTCACAGATACGCAGTATTTT	CASSFANWERRLTDTQYF
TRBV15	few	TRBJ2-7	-	TGTGCCACCAGCAGAGATCTGGGGAGCTCCTACGAGCAGTACTTC	CATSRDLGSSYEQYF
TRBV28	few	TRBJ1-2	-	TGTGCCAGCAGTAAGGAGGTAAACTATGGCTACACCTTC	CASSKEVNYGYTF
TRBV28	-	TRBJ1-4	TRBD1	TGTGCCAGCAGCAAACAGGGGGTGAACTCTAGACTGTTTTTT	CASSKQGVNSRLFF
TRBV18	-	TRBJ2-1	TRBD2	TGTGCCAGCTCACCATTCATAGCGGGATGGGATGAGCAGTTCTTC	CASSPFIAGWDEQFF
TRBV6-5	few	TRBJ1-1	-	TGTGCCAGCAGCCCCAGTACAGGGAACACTGAAGCTTTCTTT	CASSPSTGNTEAFF
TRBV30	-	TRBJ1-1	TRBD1	TGTGCCTGGGGGGGAGGGGACAGGGGGTACACTGAAGCTTTCTTT	CAWGGGDRGYTEAFF
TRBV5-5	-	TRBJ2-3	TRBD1	TGTGCCAGCAGCGGTACAGGGGGCTCCACAGATACGCAGTATTTT	CASSGTGGSTDTQYF
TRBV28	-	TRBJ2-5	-	TGTGCCAGCAGCTCCGTAAAGACCCAGTACTTC	CASSSVKTQYF
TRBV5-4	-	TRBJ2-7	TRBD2	TGTGCCAGCAGCTCCGAAGTCGATCTAGCGGGAGCGAGAGAGCAGTACTTC	CASSSEVDLAGAREQYF
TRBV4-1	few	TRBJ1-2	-	TGCGCCAGCAGCCAAGATAAGACAAACTATGGCTACACCTTC	CASSQDKTNYGYTF
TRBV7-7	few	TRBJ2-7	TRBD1	TGTGCTAGCAGCTTAGGACAGGGGCCTTCCTACGAGCAGTACTTC	CASSLGQGPSYEQYF
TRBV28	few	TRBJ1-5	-	TGTGCCAGCAGTTCACCCACGGAGCCCCAGCATTTT	CASSSPTEPQHF
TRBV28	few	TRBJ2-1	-	TGTGCCAGCAGTAGGCGGAAACTCTCCTACAATGAGCAGTTCTTC	CASSRRKLSYNEQFF
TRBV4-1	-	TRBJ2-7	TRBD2	TGCGCCAGCAGCCAAACTAGCGACAGATCCTACGAGCAGTACTTC	CASSQTSDRSYEQYF
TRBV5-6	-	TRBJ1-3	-	TGTGCCAGCAGCTTTCAGGTTGAAACCATATATTTT	CASSFQVETIYF